The 31 T cell receptor beta chains below come from one sample, sequenced in a study of blood T cell repertoires in COVID-19. Clones were sequenced by immunoSEQ multiplex PCR, and TCRdb holds only the in-frame ones, with some missing. The sample lists approximately 300,000 clones, 84% seen once, with approximately 15% in the top ten. The sample consisted of peripheral blood. The receptors shown here come from a person aged 65-85 years with COVID-19, enrolled during active disease.

The gene calls are TRBV5-5 and TRBJ1-3, with D tentatively TRBD1 (6 bases). V was clipped by 3 bases and J by 1 base, with 17 bases between them. The germline CDR1 and CDR2 sequences are SGHKS and YYEKEE (reference sequence). CDR3 size: 17 residues. CDR3 in amino acids: CASSWLQGEGSGNTIYF. CDR3 in DNA: TGTGCCAGCAGCTGGTTACAGGGAGAAGGTTCTGGAAACACCATATATTTT.

In its sample, this clone was seen once. This sequence joins TRBV9 and TRBJ1-2, with 9 bases that match TRBD1. This CDR3 is built from 15 residues. CDR1 and CDR2 from the germline V gene are SGDLS and YYNGEE. Trimming at V came to 1 base and at J to 3 bases, leaving 4 bases not matched to a gene. CDR3 sequence reads: CASSVSGTGYYGYTF. For the CDR3, the DNA is TGTGCCAGCAGCGTATCCGGGACAGGGTACTATGGCTACACCTTC.

The genes are TRBV6-5 and TRBJ1-4; D call uncertain. Trimming took off 1 base at V and 13 bases at J, with 16 bases between the two ends. CDR1 is MNHEY, CDR2 SVGAGI, per germline. This CDR3 region has 14 residues. CDR3 nucleotide sequence: TGTGCCAGCAGTTACTTCGAACAGACCAACCCACTGTTTTTT. Protein product: CASSYFEQTNPLFF.

This chain connects TRBV6-6 to TRBJ1-5; 9 bases agree with TRBD1. Per the germline V gene, CDR1 is MNHNY and CDR2 is SVGAGI (reference sequence). This CDR3 contains 14 residues. The J segment lost 7 bases and the V segment lost 5 bases, leaving 6 bases of the junction unmatched. As DNA, the CDR3 is TGTGCCAGCAGTAGCGGACAGGGGTTGCAGCCCCAGCATTTT. Protein product: CASSSGQGLQPQHF.

The genes are TRBV28 and TRBJ1-4, with D tentatively TRBD1 (6 bases). The CDR3 is made up of 16 amino acids. V was pared by 5 bases and J by 1 base, with 14 bases between. Germline V CDR1 and CDR2: MDHEN, SYDVKM. Written as DNA, the CDR3 is TGTGCCAGCAGTGAAGGGGGATTACTAACTAATGAAAAACTGTTTTTT. It yields the protein CASSEGGLLTNEKLFF.

The chain combines TRBV6-6 with TRBJ1-2; no reliable D call. The V end was cut by 9 bases, the J end by 1 base, with 18 bases between. In germline, CDR1 is MNHNY, CDR2 SVGAGI (reference sequence). The CDR3 is 15 amino acids. CDR3 residues: CASKTGVGRNYGYTF. Written as DNA, the CDR3 is TGTGCCAGTAAGACCGGGGTCGGACGTAACTATGGCTACACCTTC.

V is TRBV28 and J is TRBJ2-1; D unclear. The germline CDR1 and CDR2 sequences are MDHEN and SYDVKM. Trimming took 2 bases from V and 8 from J, leaving 13 bases between them. This CDR3 has 14 amino acids. The DNA for the CDR3 is TGTGCCAGCAGTTTACCGCTAGGTTTGTATGAGCAGTTCTTC. Translation: CASSLPLGLYEQFF.

The chain recombines TRBV5-6 with TRBJ2-7; possible D gene TRBD2, 5 bases. There are 12 residues in the CDR3. V lost 2 bases to trimming and J lost 7 bases, with 10 bases between them. The V gene's germline CDR1 is SGHDT and CDR2 YYEEEE. CDR3 region: CASSFIRGEQYF. CDR3 nucleotide sequence: TGTGCCAGCAGCTTTATCCGCGGGGAGCAGTACTTC.

The V and J genes are TRBV6-1 and TRBJ1-5; unclear D gene. The CDR3 consists of 13 residues. V dropped 3 bases and J dropped 6 bases, with 9 bases sitting between them. The germline CDR1 and CDR2 sequences are MNHNS and SASEGT. CDR3 protein: CASSDGRFQPQHF. CDR3 sequence (DNA): TGTGCCAGCAGTGATGGGAGGTTTCAGCCCCAGCATTTT.

This chain uses TRBV12-2 with TRBJ2-1; the table assigns TRBD1, which was not confirmed against the DNA. TRBV12-2 is noted as a pseudogene. The CDR3 has 16 amino acids. The CDR3: CASRNLRVPEYNEQFF. CDR3 bases: TGTGCAAGTCGCAACCTCAGGGTCCCAGAATACAATGAGCAGTTCTTC.

V gene TRBV6-1 combines with J gene TRBJ1-1; D might be TRBD1 (6 bases). The V gene's germline CDR1 is MNHNS and CDR2 SASEGT. V lost 0 bases and J 4 bases, leaving 9 bases between the germline ends. The CDR3 has 14 residues. The CDR3 DNA sequence: TGTGCCAGCAGTGAAGCTCAGGGGCTCACTGAAGCTTTCTTT. Protein: CASSEAQGLTEAFF.

The genes are TRBV4-3 and TRBJ2-1; no definite D call. There are 13 residues in the CDR3. Trimming left V 0 bases short and J 11 bases short, with 11 bases between. Per the germline V gene, CDR1 is LGHNA and CDR2 is YSLEER. The CDR3 here is CASSQEMRSKQFF. The CDR3 nucleotides read TGCGCCAGCAGCCAAGAAATGAGGTCCAAGCAGTTCTTC.

V gene TRBV10-1 combines with J gene TRBJ1-1; a possible D gene is TRBD1 (5 bases). The V gene's germline CDR1 is WNHNN and CDR2 SYGVQD (reference sequence). Trimming took 4 bases from V and 1 from J, leaving 10 bases between them. This CDR3 is built from 14 residues. This CDR3 is CASSGRGQNTEAFF. The CDR3 nucleotides read TGCGCCAGCAGTGGGAGGGGCCAGAACACTGAAGCTTTCTTT.

V gene TRBV28 combines with J gene TRBJ1-3, with D perhaps TRBD1 (5 bases). Trimming took 5 bases from V and 0 from J, leaving 11 bases between them. The CDR3 runs to 15 residues. Per the germline V gene, CDR1 is MDHEN and CDR2 is SYDVKM. The CDR3 sequence is CASSKAGFSGNTIYF. CDR3 sequence (DNA): TGTGCCAGCAGTAAAGCAGGGTTCTCTGGAAACACCATATATTTT.

V is TRBV2 and J is TRBJ2-7; 9 bases fit TRBD1. The CDR3 is 14 residues long. Trimming took 1 base from V and 6 from J; bases not matched to a gene: 4. CDR1 SNHLY and CDR2 FYNNEI come from the germline V gene. For the CDR3, the DNA is TGTGCCAGCAGTGAAGGGGGACAGGGTTCCGAGCAGTACTTC. It codes for CASSEGGQGSEQYF.

The chain links TRBV7-2 to TRBJ2-7; 10 nucleotides agree with TRBD2. V dropped 5 bases and J dropped 0; count of bases not matched to a gene: 7. There are 16 residues in the CDR3. Germline lookup yields CDR1 SGHTA and CDR2 FQGNSA. The DNA for the CDR3 is TGTGCCAGCAGCCGGGGGACTAGCGCCTTCTCCTACGAGCAGTACTTC. Protein: CASSRGTSAFSYEQYF. Combining the CDR3 with reference TRBV7-2 and TRBJ2-7 gives the whole variable domain GAGVSQSPSNKVTEKGKDVELRCDPISGHTALYWYRQSLGQGLEFLIYFQGNSAPDKSGLPSDRFSAERTGGSVSTLTIQRTQQEDSAVYLCASSRGTSAFSYEQYFGPGTRLTVT.

The rearrangement links TRBV6-1 to TRBJ1-5; possible D gene TRBD1, 6 bases. From germline, CDR1 is MNHNS and CDR2 SASEGT. The CDR3 contains 16 residues. V was pared by 4 bases and J by 6 bases, with 19 bases between. DNA for the CDR3: TGTGCCAGCAGTGGTGGACAGATTCTAGGGGGTCAGCCCCAGCATTTT. It specifies CASSGGQILGGQPQHF.

The rearrangement links TRBV24-1 to TRBJ2-2, with D uncertain. Germline V gives CDR1 KGHDR, CDR2 SFDVKD. This CDR3 spans 16 amino acids. Trimming took 1 base from V and 7 from J, leaving 15 bases between them. The CDR3 spells CATSDFGDSRDGELFF. CDR3 in DNA: TGTGCCACCAGTGATTTCGGTGACTCACGAGACGGGGAGCTGTTTTTT.

This sequence joins TRBV5-8 and TRBJ2-7; D remains ambiguous. The CDR3 loop spans 15 amino acids. The V end was cut by 4 bases, the J end by 3 bases, with 17 bases between. The germline gives CDR1 SGHTS, CDR2 YDEGEE. CDR3 protein: CASSDLGGLNYEQYF. The CDR3 DNA reads TGTGCCAGCAGCGACCTTGGTGGGCTAAACTACGAGCAGTACTTC.

The V call is TRBV21-1, the J call TRBJ2-7; TRBD1, the D gene given by the table, was not confirmed from the DNA. TRBV21-1 is flagged as a pseudogene. This CDR3 spans 18 amino acids. CDR3 DNA sequence: TGTGCCAGCATCAAACCCCTTCCGAGAGGGACAACTCCATACGAGCAGTACTTC. Protein product: CASIKPLPRGTTPYEQYF.

The genes are TRBV6-2 or TRBV6-3 and TRBJ2-3; 9 bases are shared with TRBD1. This CDR3 is built from 15 residues. The V segment lost 2 bases and the J segment 4 bases; nucleotides outside the gene matches: 4. In germline, CDR1 is MNHEY, CDR2 SVGEGT. The CDR3 spells CASSYPRQGADTQYF. CDR3 DNA sequence: TGTGCCAGCAGTTACCCCAGACAGGGGGCAGATACGCAGTATTTT.

In this sample, this clone turned up once. The J gene is TRBJ2-1, the V gene TRBV5-4; D possibly corresponds to TRBD1 (9 bases). CDR3 length: 15 amino acids. V lost 3 bases and J lost 7, with 17 bases in between. Germline V CDR1 and CDR2: SGHNT, YYREEE (reference sequence). CDR3 loop: CASSSGGTGSNEQFF. CDR3 nucleotide sequence: TGTGCCAGCAGCTCGGGAGGGACAGGGAGTAATGAGCAGTTCTTC.

This sequence joins TRBV30 and TRBJ2-2; a possible D gene is TRBD2 (6 bases). The length of the CDR3 is 16 residues. Germline V gives CDR1 GTSNPN, CDR2 SVGIG (reference sequence). V was pared by 2 bases and J by 4 bases, with 17 bases between. This chain's CDR3 is CAWSPLDYPSTGELFF. CDR3 nucleotides: TGTGCCTGGAGTCCTCTGGACTATCCGAGCACCGGGGAGCTGTTTTTT.

V usage is TRBV19 and J usage is TRBJ1-5, with a possible D match to TRBD1 (6 bases). The CDR3 has 15 amino acids. Germline values: CDR1 LNHDA, CDR2 SQIVND (reference sequence). V was trimmed by 6 bases and J by 2 bases, leaving 14 bases between them. The CDR3, as DNA: TGTGCCAGTAGGGTAACAGGGCGAGGCAATCAGCCCCAGCATTTT. Encoded protein: CASRVTGRGNQPQHF.

This sequence joins TRBV15 and TRBJ2-5; unclear D gene. The CDR3 runs to 13 residues. Per germline, CDR1 LNHNV and CDR2 YYDKDF (reference sequence). V lost 0 bases, J lost 5 bases, and 7 bases lay in between. CDR3 amino acids: CATSRDQWETQYF. For the CDR3, the DNA is TGTGCCACCAGCAGAGATCAGTGGGAGACCCAGTACTTC.

The rearrangement joins TRBV6-2 or TRBV6-3 to TRBJ2-5, with D tentatively TRBD2 (6 bases). V was trimmed by 1 base and J by 4 bases, leaving 16 bases between them. This CDR3 is built from 16 residues. In germline, CDR1 is MNHEY, CDR2 SVGEGT. The CDR3 is CASSYFAPGSRETQYF. CDR3 bases: TGTGCCAGCAGTTACTTCGCACCCGGGAGTCGAGAGACCCAGTACTTC.

At least ten counts were recorded for this clone. The chain couples TRBV7-8 to TRBJ2-1, with TRBD1 identical over 11 bases. This CDR3 has 18 residues. In germline, CDR1 is SGHVS, CDR2 FQNEAQ. V shed 4 bases and J 1 base; nucleotides not matched to a gene: 9. This CDR3 reads CASSSRDRGSGSYNEQFF. The CDR3 DNA sequence: TGTGCCAGCAGCTCCCGGGACAGGGGGTCTGGGTCCTACAATGAGCAGTTCTTC.

V gene TRBV11-2 combines with J gene TRBJ1-2; no definite D call. V dropped 0 bases and J dropped 4 bases, with 12 bases sitting between them. Germline assignment: CDR1 SGHAT and CDR2 FQNNGV. The CDR3 totals 15 residues. The CDR3 sequence is CASSLDRTDLYGYTF. In DNA, the CDR3 is TGTGCCAGCAGCTTAGATCGTACAGACCTCTATGGCTACACCTTC.

The chain combines TRBV7-9 with TRBJ2-6; D uncertain. There are 12 residues in the CDR3. The V gene lost 3 bases and the J gene lost 7 bases, with 4 bases spanning the gap. The germline CDR1 and CDR2 sequences are SEHNR and FQNEAQ (reference sequence). CDR3: CASSLGANVLTF. CDR3 DNA: TGTGCCAGCAGCTTGGGCGCCAACGTCCTGACTTTC.

V usage is TRBV11-1 and J usage is TRBJ2-3; D ambiguous. This CDR3 is 15 amino acids long. Germline V gives CDR1 SGHAT, CDR2 FQDESV (reference sequence). With 6 bases removed from V and 4 bases from J, the gap between germline ends came to 17 bases. This CDR3 is CASSRRSNSADTQYF. The CDR3 coding sequence is TGTGCCAGCAGTCGGAGATCGAATTCAGCAGATACGCAGTATTTT. Full variable domain (rest looked up from reference TRBV11-1 and TRBJ2-3): EAEVAQSPRYKITEKSQAVAFWCDPISGHATLYWYRQILGQGPELLVQFQDESVVDDSQLPKDRFSAERLKGVDSTLKIQPAELGDSAMYLCASSRRSNSADTQYFGPGTRLTVL.

CDR3: CASSEKGVTGAVSPFRGYTF. CDR3 nucleotides: TGTGCCAGCAGTGAAAAGGGGGTAACAGGGGCCGTATCGCCCTTTCGGGGCTACACCTTC. The gene calls are TRBV6-1 and TRBJ1-2; 7 bases fit TRBD1. The J segment lost 8 bases and the V segment lost 2 bases, leaving 26 bases of the junction unmatched. The CDR3 spans 20 residues. The V gene's germline CDR1 is MNHNS and CDR2 SASEGT.